Listed below are T cell receptor beta chains from one sample, sequenced in a study of CD8+CD57+ T cells in acquired aplastic anemia. TCRdb reprocessed the reads with MiXCR, giving one entry per CDR3 protein. The sample holds 150,000 to 200,000 distinct CDR3 sequences; 64% are singletons and the top ten take about 45%. Sequenced input: sorted CD4+, CD8+, or CD8+CD57+ T cells (not recorded which) from PBMCs. These receptor sequences come from a human donor with severe aplastic anemia or a healthy control (not recorded which). Both conserved end residues are part of each CDR3.

j_gene: TRBJ1-4
v_gene: TRBV9
CDR3aa: CASSAQGQENEKLFF

j_gene: TRBJ1-2
v_gene: TRBV7-2
CDR3aa: CASSPTGTVMRVGYTF

j_gene: TRBJ1-1
v_gene: TRBV19
CDR3aa: CASSIGLGNTEAFF

j_gene: TRBJ2-3
v_gene: TRBV7-6
CDR3aa: CASSLAQAGDTQYF

j_gene: TRBJ2-7
v_gene: TRBV5-5
CDR3aa: CASSLTGLHEQYF

j_gene: TRBJ2-3
v_gene: TRBV4-3
CDR3aa: CASSLFRDRGADTQYF

j_gene: TRBJ2-5
v_gene: TRBV2
CDR3aa: CASSPQGLDKTQYF

j_gene: TRBJ2-7
v_gene: TRBV7-6
CDR3aa: CASSLAWGGGGNEQYF

j_gene: TRBJ2-7
v_gene: TRBV10-2
CDR3aa: CAANSNSNRDYEQYF

j_gene: TRBJ2-3
v_gene: TRBV10-3
CDR3aa: CAISAGLAGDTQYF

j_gene: TRBJ2-3
v_gene: TRBV5-1
CDR3aa: CASSSSGAHTDTQYF

j_gene: TRBJ2-2
v_gene: TRBV7-8
CDR3aa: CASSLARVLANTGELFF

j_gene: TRBJ2-3
v_gene: TRBV2
CDR3aa: CASSDGASGGFGTDTQYF

j_gene: TRBJ2-3
v_gene: TRBV20-1
CDR3aa: CSARPRDRDTDTQYF

j_gene: TRBJ1-6
v_gene: TRBV7-8
CDR3aa: CASRRGGRSPLHF

j_gene: TRBJ2-1
v_gene: TRBV7-9
CDR3aa: CASHGGYNEQFF

j_gene: TRBJ2-7
v_gene: TRBV5-6
CDR3aa: CASSFRRGANEQYF